Sequencing of this TCR beta chain was carried out in a study of cytomegalovirus exposure and HLA in healthy donors. The CDR3 covers 15 residues. Germline CDR1 reads SQVTM; CDR2 reads ANQGSEA. The V segment lost 6 bases and the J segment 1 base; nucleotides outside the gene matches: 10. Vbeta (60) and Jbeta (13) primers were used in the PCR. The protocol was immunoSEQ multiplex PCR, while the TCRdb copy is restricted to in-frame clones and leaves out a portion. This table has about 89,000 clones, around 84% appearing once. Sequences were obtained from PBMCs. The receptor's source is a man in his forties in good health and CMV-seropositive. The J gene is TRBJ2-3, the V gene TRBV29-1, with 7 positions matching TRBD1. CDR3 sequence: CSVTPPGGGTDTQYF. The CDR3 DNA reads TGCAGCGTGACCCCCCCAGGGGGAGGCACAGATACGCAGTATTTT.